The T cell receptor beta chain under discussion was sequenced for a study of blood T cell repertoires in COVID-19 (dated by TCRdb to about 2020). Turning to the overall study: The collaborator samples originated in the United States, Italy and Spain and spanned the acute and convalescent phases of COVID-19. The prospective study material was composed of cDNA or gDNA derived from T cells, B-cell-depleted T cells, or PBMCs. Subjects who had been exposed to COVID-19, were actively infected with it, or had recovered from it provided the deeply sampled blood TCRbeta repertoires that made up the dataset. The repertoires were made available in a free public database intended to serve as a resource for research on the immune response to SARS-CoV-2. The samples were drawn from the first 160 participants of the ongoing ImmuneRACE study and from 1,254 subjects provided by 6 global collaborators. Nearly every sample came with metadata listing a de-identified subject ID, COVID-19 status, age in years and sex. Where available, HLA class I and class II types were taken from metadata supplied by the sample provider and were not determined by assay-based typing.

From the germline V gene, CDR1 is MNHEY and CDR2 is SVGAGI. Measured from the cysteine to the phenylalanine, the CDR3 is 13 residues long. The entry retains the CDR3 DNA only, 39 bases that are in frame from base 1. Beyond this particular receptor, the publication reports: The amount of clinical and demographic metadata varied by source and participant and was provided uncurated.

Whole blood was collected in K2EDTA tubes by collaborating institutions according to the institutions' own protocols. Collaborator samples were shipped for TCRbeta analysis as frozen whole blood, isolated PBMCs, or DNA extracted from either sample type. As regards this clone: Its antigen is still unknown. One junction end disagrees with the germline gene, perhaps due to a read error. Other DNA sequences in this sample translate to the same CDR3.

TCRbeta CDR3 regions were amplified from genomic DNA using the immunoSEQ Assay, a bias-controlled multiplex PCR. As for how the authors treated the data: The number of nucleated cells in each sample was estimated by amplification of reference gene primers within the assay. Sequence reads were collapsed and filtered to measure the absolute abundance of every unique TCRbeta CDR3 rearrangement. For each sample, productive Simpson clonality was calculated as the square root of Simpson's diversity index across productive rearrangements. TCRdb re-hosts the immuneACCESS table, in-frame sequences only. Its copies lack some clones; in the studies checked, an unresolved V gene accounts for under half of them, and the cause for the rest is not known. That table gives V, J and clone size, and the DNA gave D and trimming. The sample has about 200,000 clones on record, approximately 84% of them singletons. Less than 6.5% of the sample goes to the ten largest clones.

This receptor was obtained from a woman in her 70s with active or convalescent COVID-19. The chain is made from TRBV6-5 and TRBJ1-2; perhaps TRBD1 is the D gene, with 6 bases matching. The specimen was peripheral blood. The CDR3 protein: CASTPGGDYGYTF. The sequenced DNA is TGCGCCAGCACCCCGGGGGGCGACTATGGCTACACCTTC.